The 16 T cell receptor beta chains below were found in one sample sequenced in a study of cytomegalovirus exposure and HLA in healthy donors (dated by TCRdb to 2015 to 2018). The method was the immunoSEQ multiplex PCR assay. A mixture of 60 forward primers for TCR Vbeta segments and 13 reverse primers for TCR Jbeta segments was used in the multiplex PCR. The clones in this table, taken by TCRdb from immuneACCESS, are in-frame only. Not every clone is retained; where verified, under half of the shortfall comes from an unresolved V gene, and the cause of the rest is unknown. In all, the sample holds about 190,000 clones, and just under 75% of those were seen once. More than 4.5% of the sample belongs to the ten largest clones. Sequencing input: PBMCs. The source of these receptors is a man aged 25 to 40 in good health and CMV-seropositive.

This chain joins TRBV29-1 and TRBJ2-1, with 11 positions matching TRBD2. The CDR3 contains 12 residues. Germline V gives CDR1 SQVTM, CDR2 ANQGSEA. V lost 5 bases to trimming and J lost 7 bases; unmatched junction nucleotides: 1. The CDR3 bases are TGCAGCGTTACTAGCGGGAGTAATGAGCAGTTCTTC. Its protein is CSVTSGSNEQFF.

The gene calls are TRBV5-6 and TRBJ1-3; maybe TRBD1 (5 bases). The CDR3 contains 15 residues. From germline, CDR1 is SGHDT and CDR2 YYEEEE. Between the trimmed V and J ends, which lost 4 bases and 0 bases, there was a span of 11 bases. The CDR3 is CASSPRAFSGNTIYF. CDR3 in DNA: TGTGCCAGCAGCCCCAGGGCCTTCTCTGGAAACACCATATATTTT.

This chain uses TRBV9 with TRBJ2-7; 10 bases are shared with TRBD2. CDR1 SGDLS and CDR2 YYNGEE come from the germline V gene. Trimming took 0 bases from V and 6 from J; bases not matched to a gene: 9. This CDR3 contains 16 residues. In nucleotides, the CDR3 is TGTGCCAGCAGCGTAGGGATAGCGGGAGGACTGGGCGAGCAGTACTTC. Translated, it gives CASSVGIAGGLGEQYF.

The chain carries TRBV7-2 and TRBJ2-1, with D perhaps matching TRBD1 (5 bases). CDR1 is SGHTA and CDR2 is FQGNSA in the germline V gene. The CDR3 sequence is 12 residues long. Trimming stripped 1 base from V and 12 bases from J, with 10 bases between. The CDR3 region has the DNA TGTGCCAGCAGCTTAGACGTTACAGGGCAGTTCTTC. Translation: CASSLDVTGQFF.

The chain combines TRBV19 with TRBJ1-1, with TRBD1 matching over 8 bases. The CDR3 contains 13 residues. Germline-derived CDR1 and CDR2 are LNHDA and SQIVND (reference sequence). The trim removed 8 bases at V and 3 bases at J, leaving 5 bases unmatched. CDR3 sequence reads: CASAQGADTEAFF. Written as DNA, the CDR3 is TGTGCCAGTGCGCAGGGGGCAGACACTGAAGCTTTCTTT.

This clone was picked up one time. The chain uses TRBV30 and TRBJ1-5; a possible D gene is TRBD1 (5 bases). This CDR3 is built from 13 residues. Trimming stripped 3 bases from V and 8 bases from J, with 14 bases between. Germline assignment: CDR1 GTSNPN and CDR2 SVGIG (reference sequence). CDR3 region: CAWSPGNLEPQHF. CDR3 nucleotides: TGTGCCTGGAGCCCAGGGAACCTCGAGCCCCAGCATTTT.

The sample holds a few counts of this clone. The genes are TRBV9 and TRBJ2-1, with TRBD2 matching 9 bases. The germline CDR1 and CDR2 sequences are SGDLS and YYNGEE. The CDR3 has 16 residues. V shed 2 bases and J 5 bases; nucleotides not matched to a gene: 8. The CDR3 nucleotides are TGTGCCAGCAGCGTTCTAGCGGGGACCCCGAACAATGAGCAGTTCTTC. The encoded protein is CASSVLAGTPNNEQFF.

The chain has TRBV9 and TRBJ2-5, with 7 bases aligning to TRBD2. CDR1 SGDLS and CDR2 YYNGEE come from the germline V gene. V lost 4 bases, J lost 3 bases, and 6 bases stayed unmatched. This CDR3 region has 14 residues. CDR3 bases: TGTGCCAGCAGCTTGGACGGGGGGAAAGAGACCCAGTACTTC. Translated, it gives CASSLDGGKETQYF.

V is TRBV5-1 and J is TRBJ1-1; the D gene is possibly TRBD1 (5 bases). There are 14 residues in the CDR3. Germline CDR1 is SGHRS and CDR2 is YFSETQ. The germline V and J ends were trimmed by 3 bases and 7 bases, with 16 bases remaining between them. Here the CDR3 reads CASSSGDLMSEAFF. The CDR3 DNA is TGCGCCAGCAGCTCGGGGGACCTCATGAGTGAAGCTTTCTTT.

The chain joins TRBV14 to TRBJ1-2, with 7 positions matching TRBD1. The J segment lost 2 bases and the V segment lost 0 bases, leaving 0 bases of the junction unmatched. The CDR3 length is 14 residues. CDR1 and CDR2 (germline): SGHDN, FVKESK. In nucleotides, the CDR3 is TGTGCCAGCAGCCAAGAGACAGGGAACTATGGCTACACCTTC. This sequence encodes CASSQETGNYGYTF. The full variable domain, in which reference TRBV14 and TRBJ1-2 provide the parts outside the CDR3, is EAGVTQFPSHSVIEKGQTVTLRCDPISGHDNLYWYRRVMGKEIKFLLHFVKESKQDESGMPNNRFLAERTGGTYSTLKVQPAELEDSGVYFCASSQETGNYGYTFGSGTRLTVV.

The chain couples TRBV30 to TRBJ2-7; D is possibly TRBD1 (6 bases). CDR3 length equals 11 residues. Germline V CDR1 and CDR2: GTSNPN, SVGIG (reference sequence). V lost 5 bases to trimming and J lost 12 bases, with 17 bases between them. CDR3 sequence reads: CAWADRFARYF. The CDR3 region has the DNA TGTGCCTGGGCCGACAGGTTCGCAAGGTACTTC.

Details on this clone: Mismatch with germline at one junction end may stem from a read error. The J gene is TRBJ1-2, the V gene TRBV15; a possible D gene is TRBD1 (6 bases). Per germline, CDR1 LNHNV and CDR2 YYDKDF (reference sequence). The CDR3 has 14 residues. The CDR3 protein is CATSTGQRNFGYTF. CDR3 coding DNA: TGTGCCACCAGCACCGGACAGAGGAACTTTGGCTACACCTTC. The full variable domain, in which reference TRBV15 and TRBJ1-2 provide the parts outside the CDR3, is DAMVIQNPRYQVTQFGKPVTLSCSQTLNHNVMYWYQQKSSQAPKLLFHYYDKDFNNEADTPDNFQSRRPNTSFCFLDIRSPGLGDTAMYLCATSTGQRNFGYTFGSGTRLTVV.

The rearrangement joins TRBV28 to TRBJ1-2, with D possibly being TRBD1 (5 bases). V lost 3 bases and J 5 bases, leaving 10 bases between the germline ends. CDR3 size: 13 residues. Germline CDR1 and CDR2: MDHEN and SYDVKM. Written as DNA, the CDR3 is TGTGCCAGCAGTTTCACAAGACAGTATGGCTACACCTTC. It encodes CASSFTRQYGYTF.

Of note for this clone: Other DNA sequences in this sample translate to the same CDR3. The chain recombines TRBV6-5 with TRBJ1-2; TRBD1 is a possible D gene (5 bases). The V end was cut by 0 bases, the J end by 8 bases, with 10 bases between. CDR1 and CDR2 from the germline V gene are MNHEY and SVGAGI. CDR3 length: 13 residues. CDR3 sequence: CASSYSGVGGYTF. DNA of the CDR3: TGTGCCAGCAGTTACTCAGGGGTAGGGGGCTACACCTTC.

The chain links TRBV5-4 to TRBJ1-2; perhaps TRBD1 as D (6 bases). V lost 2 bases and J lost 2, with 13 bases in between. This CDR3 has 15 amino acids. Germline CDR1 SGHNT, CDR2 YYREEE (reference sequence). The CDR3 DNA follows: TGTGCCAGCAGCTTAGCGGGGGCGGCGAACTATGGCTACACCTTC. Its protein product is CASSLAGAANYGYTF.

The chain couples TRBV7-6 to TRBJ2-7; D might be TRBD2 (6 bases). The CDR3 is 16 residues long. Trimming took 1 base from V and 6 from J, leaving 19 bases between them. Looked up from germline, CDR1 is SGHVS and CDR2 is FNYEAQ. CDR3 amino acids: CASSLEEGPTRFEQYF. As DNA, the CDR3 is TGTGCCAGCAGCTTAGAGGAGGGACCAACACGGTTCGAGCAGTACTTC.